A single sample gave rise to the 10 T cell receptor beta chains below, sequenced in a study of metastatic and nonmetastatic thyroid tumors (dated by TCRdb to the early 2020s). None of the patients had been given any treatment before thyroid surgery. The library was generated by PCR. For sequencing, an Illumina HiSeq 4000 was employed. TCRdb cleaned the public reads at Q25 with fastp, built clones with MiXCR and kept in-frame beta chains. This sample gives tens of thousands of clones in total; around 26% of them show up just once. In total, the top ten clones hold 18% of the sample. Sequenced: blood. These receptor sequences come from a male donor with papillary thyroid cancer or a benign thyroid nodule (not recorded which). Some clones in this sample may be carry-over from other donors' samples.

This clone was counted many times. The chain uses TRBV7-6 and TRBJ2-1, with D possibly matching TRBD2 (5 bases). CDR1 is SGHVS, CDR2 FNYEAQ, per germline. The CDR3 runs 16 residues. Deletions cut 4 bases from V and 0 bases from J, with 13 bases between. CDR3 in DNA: TGTGCCAGCAGCTCCTCTCCGGGGAACTCCTACAATGAGCAGTTCTTC. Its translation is CASSSSPGNSYNEQFF. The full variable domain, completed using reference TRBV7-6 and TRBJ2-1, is GAGVSQSPRYKVTKRGQDVALRCDPISGHVSLYWYRQALGQGPEFLTYFNYEAQQDKSGLPNDRFSAERPEGSISTLTIQRTEQRDSAMYRCASSSSPGNSYNEQFFGPGTRLTVL.

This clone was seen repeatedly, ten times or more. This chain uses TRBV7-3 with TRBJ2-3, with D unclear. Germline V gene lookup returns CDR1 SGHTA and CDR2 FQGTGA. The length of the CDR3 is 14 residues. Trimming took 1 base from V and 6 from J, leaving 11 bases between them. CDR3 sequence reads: CASSLNKGGDTQYF. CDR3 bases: TGTGCCAGCAGCTTAAATAAGGGTGGGGATACGCAGTATTTT.

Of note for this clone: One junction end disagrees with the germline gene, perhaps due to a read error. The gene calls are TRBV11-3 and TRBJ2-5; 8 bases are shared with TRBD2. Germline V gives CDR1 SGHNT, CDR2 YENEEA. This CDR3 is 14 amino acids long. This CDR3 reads CAGSLTGGEETQYF. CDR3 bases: TGTGCCGGCAGCCTAACCGGGGGGGAAGAGACCCAGTACTTC.

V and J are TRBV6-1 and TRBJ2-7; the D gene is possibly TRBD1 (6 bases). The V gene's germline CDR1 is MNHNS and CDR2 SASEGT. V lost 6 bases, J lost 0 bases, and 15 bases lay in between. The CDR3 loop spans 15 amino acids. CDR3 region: CASRPDSRSSYEQYF. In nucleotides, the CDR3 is TGTGCCAGCAGACCGGACAGCCGTAGCTCCTACGAGCAGTACTTC.

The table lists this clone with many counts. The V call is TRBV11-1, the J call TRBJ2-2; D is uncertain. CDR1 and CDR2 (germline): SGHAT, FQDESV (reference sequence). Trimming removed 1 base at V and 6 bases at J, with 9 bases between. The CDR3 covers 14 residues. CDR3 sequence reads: CASSLGMVAGELFF. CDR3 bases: TGTGCCAGCAGCTTAGGTATGGTCGCCGGGGAGCTGTTTTTT.

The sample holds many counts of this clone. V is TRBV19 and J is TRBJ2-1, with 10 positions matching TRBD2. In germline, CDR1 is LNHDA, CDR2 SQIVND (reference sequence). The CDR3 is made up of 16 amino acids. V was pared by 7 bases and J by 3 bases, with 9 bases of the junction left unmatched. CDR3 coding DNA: TGTGCCAGTAAGGCCTCCGGGACTAGCGTCTACAATGAGCAGTTCTTC. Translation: CASKASGTSVYNEQFF.

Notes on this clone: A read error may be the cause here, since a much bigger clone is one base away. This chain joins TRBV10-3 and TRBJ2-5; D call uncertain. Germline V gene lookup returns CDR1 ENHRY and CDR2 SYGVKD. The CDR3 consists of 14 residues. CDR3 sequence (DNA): TGTGCCATCAGTGACCCACTTGAAGGAGAGGCCCAGTACTTC. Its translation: CAISDPLEGEAQYF.

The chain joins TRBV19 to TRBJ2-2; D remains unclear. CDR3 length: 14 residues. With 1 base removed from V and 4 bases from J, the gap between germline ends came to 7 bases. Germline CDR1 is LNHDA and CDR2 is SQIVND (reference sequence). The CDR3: CASSIGRSTGELFF. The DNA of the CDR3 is TGTGCCAGTAGTATAGGGCGGTCCACCGGGGAGCTGTTTTTT.

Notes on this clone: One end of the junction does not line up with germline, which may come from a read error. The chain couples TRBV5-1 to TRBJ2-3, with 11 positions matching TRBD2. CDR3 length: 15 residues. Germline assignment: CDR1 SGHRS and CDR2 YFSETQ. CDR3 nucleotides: TGCGCCAGCAGCTTTAGCGGGAGGGTAACAGATACGCATTATTTT. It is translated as CASSFSGRVTDTHYF.

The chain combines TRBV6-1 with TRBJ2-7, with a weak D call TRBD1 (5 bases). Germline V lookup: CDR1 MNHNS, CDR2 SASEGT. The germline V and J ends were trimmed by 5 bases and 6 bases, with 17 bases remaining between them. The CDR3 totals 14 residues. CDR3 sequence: CASSTRENRLEQYF. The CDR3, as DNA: TGTGCCAGCAGTACCAGGGAAAACCGACTCGAGCAGTACTTC.